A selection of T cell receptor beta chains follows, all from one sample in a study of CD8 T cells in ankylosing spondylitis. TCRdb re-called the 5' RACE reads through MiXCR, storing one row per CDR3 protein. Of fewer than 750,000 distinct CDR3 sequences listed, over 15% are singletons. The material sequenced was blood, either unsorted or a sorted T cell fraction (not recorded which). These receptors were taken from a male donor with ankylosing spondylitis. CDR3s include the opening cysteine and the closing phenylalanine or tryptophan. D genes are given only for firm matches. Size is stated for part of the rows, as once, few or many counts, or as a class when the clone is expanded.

cdr3_nt: TGTGCCAGCAGCCAAGGGGCTCGCCGGGCCTACGAGCAGTACTTC; cdr3_aa: CASSQGARRAYEQYF; v_call: TRBV3-1; clone_size: -; d_call: -; cdr3_length: 15; j_call: TRBJ2-7
cdr3_nt: TGCAGCGTTGAAGGAGCGAGCGGCTCCCTAGATGAGCAGTTCTTC; cdr3_aa: CSVEGASGSLDEQFF; v_call: TRBV29-1; clone_size: few; d_call: -; cdr3_length: 15; j_call: TRBJ2-1
cdr3_nt: TGTGCCAGCAGTAAGACAGGCTCCTACGAGCAGTACTTC; cdr3_aa: CASSKTGSYEQYF; v_call: TRBV12-3/TRBV12-4; clone_size: many; d_call: -; cdr3_length: 13; j_call: TRBJ2-7
cdr3_nt: TGCAGTGCGGGCGATCCCGGCCCGACCATGACAAATGAGCAGTTCTTC; cdr3_aa: CSAGDPGPTMTNEQFF; v_call: TRBV20-1; clone_size: many; d_call: -; cdr3_length: 16; j_call: TRBJ2-1
cdr3_nt: TGTGCCAGCAGTTCAAGCGGGCAGAGGAACACTGAAGCTTTCTTT; cdr3_aa: CASSSSGQRNTEAFF; v_call: TRBV2; clone_size: few; d_call: -; cdr3_length: 15; j_call: TRBJ1-1
cdr3_nt: TGCGCCAGCAGCTTGTTCTCCAGCTCTGGGGCCAACGTCCTGACTTTC; cdr3_aa: CASSLFSSSGANVLTF; v_call: TRBV5-1; clone_size: -; d_call: -; cdr3_length: 16; j_call: TRBJ2-6
cdr3_nt: TGTGCCAGCAGCCATAACAAAGGTAGGCCAGATACGCAGTATTTT; cdr3_aa: CASSHNKGRPDTQYF; v_call: TRBV3-1; clone_size: -; d_call: -; cdr3_length: 15; j_call: TRBJ2-3
cdr3_nt: TGTGCCAGCAGTTTACCTACCATGCAGCAGTACTTC; cdr3_aa: CASSLPTMQQYF; v_call: TRBV28; clone_size: few; d_call: -; cdr3_length: 12; j_call: TRBJ2-7
cdr3_nt: TGTGCCAGCAGTCACCTATCTAGCGGCCAAGAGACCCAGTACTTC; cdr3_aa: CASSHLSSGQETQYF; v_call: TRBV28; clone_size: few; d_call: TRBD2; cdr3_length: 15; j_call: TRBJ2-5
cdr3_nt: TGTGCCAGCAGCCAAGGCGGGGGGGGTTCTCATGAGCAGTTCTTC; cdr3_aa: CASSQGGGGSHEQFF; v_call: TRBV3-1; clone_size: -; d_call: TRBD2; cdr3_length: 15; j_call: TRBJ2-1
cdr3_nt: TGTGCCAGCAGCTTATTGCCCCTAGACGGTGAGCAGTTCTTC; cdr3_aa: CASSLLPLDGEQFF; v_call: TRBV7-6; clone_size: -; d_call: -; cdr3_length: 14; j_call: TRBJ2-1
cdr3_nt: TGTGCCAGCAGTTTTGGTAGTGGGTTCAATCAGCCCCAGCATTTT; cdr3_aa: CASSFGSGFNQPQHF; v_call: TRBV12-3/TRBV12-4; clone_size: -; d_call: -; cdr3_length: 15; j_call: TRBJ1-5
cdr3_nt: TGTGCCAGCAGTTTACGGGGGGTTACCTACGAGCAGTACTTC; cdr3_aa: CASSLRGVTYEQYF; v_call: TRBV27; clone_size: -; d_call: TRBD2; cdr3_length: 14; j_call: TRBJ2-7
cdr3_nt: TGTGCCAGCAGCATCTACAATGAGCAGTTCTTC; cdr3_aa: CASSIYNEQFF; v_call: TRBV7-2; clone_size: many; d_call: -; cdr3_length: 11; j_call: TRBJ2-1
cdr3_nt: TGCAGCGTTGGCCCCACAGGCACAATGAACACTGAAGCTTTCTTT; cdr3_aa: CSVGPTGTMNTEAFF; v_call: TRBV29-1; clone_size: -; d_call: -; cdr3_length: 15; j_call: TRBJ1-1
cdr3_nt: TGTGCCAGCAGCAACGGACCTGAAGCTTTCTTT; cdr3_aa: CASSNGPEAFF; v_call: TRBV7-6; clone_size: few; d_call: -; cdr3_length: 11; j_call: TRBJ1-1
cdr3_nt: TGCGCCAGCAGCCGAGGGACGGAACTCTACGAGCAGTACTTC; cdr3_aa: CASSRGTELYEQYF; v_call: TRBV4-3; clone_size: few; d_call: -; cdr3_length: 14; j_call: TRBJ2-7
cdr3_nt: TGTGCCAGCACCGGAGCCGAGACCCAGTACTTC; cdr3_aa: CASTGAETQYF; v_call: TRBV11-2; clone_size: few; d_call: -; cdr3_length: 11; j_call: TRBJ2-5
cdr3_nt: TGTGCCAGCAGTTTTTTGGTTAGCAATCAGCCCCAGCATTTT; cdr3_aa: CASSFLVSNQPQHF; v_call: TRBV27; clone_size: -; d_call: -; cdr3_length: 14; j_call: TRBJ1-5
cdr3_nt: TGCAGTGCTAGCGGGACAGCCTATGGCTACACCTTC; cdr3_aa: CSASGTAYGYTF; v_call: TRBV20-1; clone_size: -; d_call: TRBD1; cdr3_length: 12; j_call: TRBJ1-2
cdr3_nt: TGCAGCGTTGAATCCGGGGGGCTAACCAACTATGGCTACACCTTC; cdr3_aa: CSVESGGLTNYGYTF; v_call: TRBV29-1; clone_size: -; d_call: -; cdr3_length: 15; j_call: TRBJ1-2
cdr3_nt: TGTGCCAGTCAATCAACTCCCGGGACTAGCGGGAGAAACTTAGAATCCTACAATGAGCAGTTCTTC; cdr3_aa: CASQSTPGTSGRNLESYNEQFF; v_call: TRBV7-4; clone_size: many; d_call: TRBD2; cdr3_length: 22; j_call: TRBJ2-1
cdr3_nt: TGTGCCAGCTCAACAGGGGACAATGAGCAGTTCTTC; cdr3_aa: CASSTGDNEQFF; v_call: TRBV28; clone_size: once; d_call: TRBD1; cdr3_length: 12; j_call: TRBJ2-1
cdr3_nt: TGTGCCAGCAGCCGGACAACCTACAATGAGCAGTTCTTC; cdr3_aa: CASSRTTYNEQFF; v_call: TRBV14; clone_size: few; d_call: -; cdr3_length: 13; j_call: TRBJ2-1
cdr3_nt: TGTGCCAGCAGACTAGCGGGAGTTCACGAGCAGTACTTC; cdr3_aa: CASRLAGVHEQYF; v_call: TRBV6-2/TRBV6-3; clone_size: few; d_call: TRBD2; cdr3_length: 13; j_call: TRBJ2-7
cdr3_nt: TGCGCCAGCAGCTTTGGAGGCGTTTCCGATACGCAGTATTTT; cdr3_aa: CASSFGGVSDTQYF; v_call: TRBV5-1; clone_size: -; d_call: -; cdr3_length: 14; j_call: TRBJ2-3
cdr3_nt: TGTGCCAGCAGTTTAGCGTTCTCCAGAGAGACCCAGTACTTC; cdr3_aa: CASSLAFSRETQYF; v_call: TRBV12-3/TRBV12-4; clone_size: -; d_call: -; cdr3_length: 14; j_call: TRBJ2-5
cdr3_nt: TGCGCCAGCAGCCAAGGGACAGTCACCTACAATGAGCAGTTCTTC; cdr3_aa: CASSQGTVTYNEQFF; v_call: TRBV4-1; clone_size: -; d_call: -; cdr3_length: 15; j_call: TRBJ2-1
cdr3_nt: TGCAGTGCTAGGGCACAAGGGGCGGGAGTGGTGCCGTATTTT; cdr3_aa: CSARAQGAGVVPYF; v_call: TRBV20-1; clone_size: few; d_call: TRBD2; cdr3_length: 14; j_call: TRBJ2-3
cdr3_nt: TGTGCCAGCAGCTCAGGCACAGCTGGCCAGCCCCAGCATTTT; cdr3_aa: CASSSGTAGQPQHF; v_call: TRBV5-5; clone_size: -; d_call: -; cdr3_length: 14; j_call: TRBJ1-5
cdr3_nt: TGTGCCAGCAGCCCCTCGGGGCAGAACTATGGCTACACCTTC; cdr3_aa: CASSPSGQNYGYTF; v_call: TRBV4-2; clone_size: -; d_call: -; cdr3_length: 14; j_call: TRBJ1-2
cdr3_nt: TGTGCCAGCAGTGAGGGTCTACTAGCCAAAAACATTCAGTACTTC; cdr3_aa: CASSEGLLAKNIQYF; v_call: TRBV28; clone_size: -; d_call: -; cdr3_length: 15; j_call: TRBJ2-4
cdr3_nt: TGTGCCACCAGCGTCCTAGCGGGAGGCCCACGCTACAATGAGCAGTTCTTC; cdr3_aa: CATSVLAGGPRYNEQFF; v_call: TRBV15; clone_size: -; d_call: TRBD2; cdr3_length: 17; j_call: TRBJ2-1
cdr3_nt: TGCGCCAGCAGCCAAGTGGATAGAAACACCGGGGAGCTGTTTTTT; cdr3_aa: CASSQVDRNTGELFF; v_call: TRBV4-3; clone_size: many; d_call: -; cdr3_length: 15; j_call: TRBJ2-2
cdr3_nt: TGTGCCAGCAGGGGCGGACAGGGGATCATGGGTGAGCAGTTCTTC; cdr3_aa: CASRGGQGIMGEQFF; v_call: TRBV2; clone_size: -; d_call: TRBD1; cdr3_length: 15; j_call: TRBJ2-1
cdr3_nt: TGTGCCAGCAGTGACGACCGGGACAGGACGAGCTCTGGAAACACCATATATTTT; cdr3_aa: CASSDDRDRTSSGNTIYF; v_call: TRBV12-3/TRBV12-4; clone_size: -; d_call: TRBD1; cdr3_length: 18; j_call: TRBJ1-3
cdr3_nt: TGCGCCAGCAGCTTGGCCTGGGGGGGGATGAACACTGAAGCTTTCTTT; cdr3_aa: CASSLAWGGMNTEAFF; v_call: TRBV5-1; clone_size: -; d_call: -; cdr3_length: 16; j_call: TRBJ1-1
cdr3_nt: TGTGCCAGCAGCTCACAGGGCCGGCAAGAGACCCAGTACTTC; cdr3_aa: CASSSQGRQETQYF; v_call: TRBV12-3/TRBV12-4; clone_size: few; d_call: -; cdr3_length: 14; j_call: TRBJ2-5
cdr3_nt: TGTGCCAGCAGGTTGGACAGCCTCAATGAGCAGTTCTTC; cdr3_aa: CASRLDSLNEQFF; v_call: TRBV6-1; clone_size: -; d_call: -; cdr3_length: 13; j_call: TRBJ2-1
cdr3_nt: TGTGCCAGCTCACGAAGCACTGAAGCTTTCTTT; cdr3_aa: CASSRSTEAFF; v_call: TRBV18; clone_size: -; d_call: -; cdr3_length: 11; j_call: TRBJ1-1
cdr3_nt: TGCAGTGCCTTGGCCACAGATACGCAGTATTTT; cdr3_aa: CSALATDTQYF; v_call: TRBV20-1; clone_size: few; d_call: -; cdr3_length: 11; j_call: TRBJ2-3
cdr3_nt: TGTGCCAGCAGCGCCGGGACAGGGCCGGCCGAGCAGTACTTC; cdr3_aa: CASSAGTGPAEQYF; v_call: TRBV2; clone_size: -; d_call: TRBD1; cdr3_length: 14; j_call: TRBJ2-7
cdr3_nt: TGTGCCAGCAGCCCAGGGACTAGCGGGTTCACAGATACGCAGTATTTT; cdr3_aa: CASSPGTSGFTDTQYF; v_call: TRBV3-1; clone_size: many; d_call: TRBD2; cdr3_length: 16; j_call: TRBJ2-3